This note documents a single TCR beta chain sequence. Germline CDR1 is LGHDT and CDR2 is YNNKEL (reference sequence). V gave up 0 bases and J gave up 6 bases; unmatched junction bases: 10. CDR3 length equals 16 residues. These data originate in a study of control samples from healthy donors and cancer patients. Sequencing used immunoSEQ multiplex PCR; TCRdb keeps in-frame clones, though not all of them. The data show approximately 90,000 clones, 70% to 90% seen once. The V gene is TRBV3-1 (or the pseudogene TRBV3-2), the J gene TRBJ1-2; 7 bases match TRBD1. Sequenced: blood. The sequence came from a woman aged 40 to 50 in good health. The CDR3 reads CASSQEKSDREDGYTF. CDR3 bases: TGTGCCAGCAGCCAAGAGAAGAGCGACAGGGAGGATGGCTACACCTTC.